These 2 T cell receptor beta chains came from one sample sequenced in a study of shared clonotypes between healthy human individuals. The data were produced by immunoSEQ multiplex PCR, yet TCRdb's version contains in-frame clones alone and is incomplete. The sample includes roughly 1 million clones, more than 60% of them seen just once. Source material: memory CD4+ T cells sorted from blood. Subset specified: CD45RA-negative fraction. These receptors came from a man younger than 35 in good health.

The rearrangement joins TRBV19 to TRBJ2-2; D not resolved. CDR1 is LNHDA and CDR2 is SQIVND in the germline V gene (reference sequence). V was trimmed by 3 bases and J by 3 bases, leaving 14 bases between them. CDR3 length: 16 amino acids. CDR3: CASSIAHQSYTGELFF. For the CDR3, the DNA is TGTGCCAGTAGTATTGCGCACCAATCTTACACCGGGGAGCTGTTTTTT. The variable domain in full, with the rest retrieved from reference TRBV19 and TRBJ2-2, is DGGITQSPKYLFRKEGQNVTLSCEQNLNHDAMYWYRQDPGQGLRLIYYSQIVNDFQKGDIAEGYSVSREKKESFPLTVTSAQKNPTAFYLCASSIAHQSYTGELFFGEGSRLTVL.

The chain combines TRBV7-2 with TRBJ2-6; D remains unclear. CDR3 length equals 15 residues. V shed 5 bases and J shed 0 bases, with 8 bases lying between them. From germline, CDR1 is SGHTA and CDR2 FQGNSA. CDR3 in amino acids: CASSPDHSGANVLTF. The CDR3 nucleotides read TGTGCCAGCAGCCCAGACCACTCTGGGGCCAACGTCCTGACTTTC.